Below are 7 T cell receptor beta chains sequenced from a single sample in a study of control samples from healthy donors and cancer patients. Generated by immunoSEQ multiplex PCR, the TCRdb table keeps only in-frame clones and is missing some. The sample holds around 150,000 clones, about 95% seen once. Sequences were obtained from PBMCs. The receptors shown here come from a man in his 60s with colorectal cancer.

The chain links TRBV11-2 to TRBJ1-3; maybe TRBD1 (6 bases). The length of the CDR3 is 17 residues. Between the trimmed V and J ends, which lost 5 bases and 0 bases, there was a span of 17 bases. Germline CDR1 SGHAT, CDR2 FQNNGV. The CDR3 coding sequence is TGTGCCAGCAGCCCCCTACAGGGCCCCCTCTCTGGAAACACCATATATTTT. It specifies CASSPLQGPLSGNTIYF.

As DNA, the CDR3 is TGTGCCAGCAGCCAGACAGGGTTTGGTTCACCCCTCCACTTT. As protein: CASSQTGFGSPLHF. The rearrangement uses TRBV2 and TRBJ1-6, with 7 nucleotides matching TRBD1. This CDR3 has 14 residues. V gave up 6 bases and J gave up 9 bases; unmatched junction bases: 8. Per germline, CDR1 SNHLY and CDR2 FYNNEI.

The chain recombines TRBV7-6 with TRBJ2-2, with D possibly being TRBD1 (6 bases). Trimming removed 4 bases at V and 1 base at J, with 13 bases between. Looked up from germline, CDR1 is SGHVS and CDR2 is FNYEAQ. This CDR3 spans 16 amino acids. The CDR3 sequence: CASSSSRGQNTGELFF. The CDR3 region has the DNA TGTGCCAGCAGCTCCTCCAGGGGACAGAACACCGGGGAGCTGTTTTTT.

The V and J genes are TRBV18 and TRBJ2-3; D call uncertain. CDR3 size: 13 residues. The germline CDR1 and CDR2 sequences are KGHSH and LQKENI. Trimming shortened V by 8 bases and J by 1 base, and 10 bases separated the two germline ends. CDR3 amino acids: CASRMDGTDTQYF. The CDR3, as DNA: TGTGCCAGCCGGATGGACGGCACAGATACGCAGTATTTT.

V and J are TRBV3-1 (or the pseudogene TRBV3-2) and TRBJ2-3, with D tentatively TRBD2 (7 bases). This CDR3 is 14 amino acids long. Trimming stripped 4 bases from V and 5 bases from J, with 13 bases between. The germline CDR1 and CDR2 sequences are LGHDT and YNNKEL (reference sequence). The CDR3 bases are TGTGCCAGCAGCCGGGGGGGCGGGGGAGATACGCAGTATTTT. This gives the protein CASSRGGGGDTQYF.

This clone was seen only once. The chain uses TRBV4-2 and TRBJ1-3; TRBD1 matches 8 bases. CDR3 length: 13 amino acids. In germline, CDR1 is LGHNA, CDR2 YNFKEQ. The trim removed 6 bases at V and 2 bases at J, leaving 0 bases unmatched. In DNA, the CDR3 is TGTGCCAGCAGGACAGGGGCTGGAAACACCATATATTTT. Amino acid sequence: CASRTGAGNTIYF.

The rearrangement joins TRBV27 to TRBJ1-5, with D possibly being TRBD1 (5 bases). Deletions cut 3 bases from V and 4 bases from J, with 7 bases between. Germline V gives CDR1 MNHEY, CDR2 SMNVEV (reference sequence). This CDR3 comprises 13 residues. The CDR3 loop is CASSFWGNQPQHF. In nucleotides, the CDR3 is TGTGCCAGCAGTTTTTGGGGGAATCAGCCCCAGCATTTT.